The subject of this entry is one T cell receptor beta chain. The data are from a study of blood T cell repertoires in COVID-19. CDR3 length equals 14 residues. V shed 2 bases and J shed 3 bases, with 11 bases lying between them. Recruitment covered about two dozen US areas and drew participants whose ages spanned roughly 18 to 95 years. Libraries were prepared by immunoSEQ multiplex PCR; TCRdb keeps only in-frame clonotypes and omits some of them. The sample has some 320,000 clones, around 86% seen once. The chain employs TRBV6-7 and TRBJ2-7; TRBD1 is a possible D gene (5 bases). TRBV6-7 has ORF status, its function being uncertain. Sequencing was performed on PBMCs or T cells enriched from blood (not recorded which). This sequence was found in a man in his fifties or sixties who had recovered from COVID-19. CDR3 region: CASSYPRQCYEQYF. CDR3 nucleotides: TGTGCCAGCAGTTACCCCAGACAGTGCTACGAGCAGTACTTC.